This T cell receptor beta chain came from a study of cytomegalovirus exposure and HLA in healthy donors. The ends were cut back, 4 bases at V and 7 bases at J, with 16 bases in the middle. Germline loops: CDR1 SGHNT, CDR2 YENEEA. The CDR3 runs to 15 residues. The PCR made use of 60 Vbeta and 13 Jbeta primers. Only in-frame clones appear in the TCRdb table, and some are missing; sequencing was by immunoSEQ multiplex PCR. The data contain about 150,000 clones, roughly 80% of them singletons. The TCR originated in a man under 40 in good health and CMV-seronegative. This chain joins TRBV11-3 and TRBJ2-2; a weak D match, TRBD2 (6 bases). Specimen: PBMCs. The DNA of the CDR3 is TGTGCCAGCAGCTCACGGACTCTGGGGGGCGGGGAGCTGTTTTTT. Amino acids: CASSSRTLGGGELFF.